These 25 T cell receptor beta chains originate from one sample sequenced in a study of Graves' ophthalmopathy and Graves' hyperthyroidism. Scientists amplified the TCR beta CDR3 regions from RNA transcripts. HTBI-primed first-round RT-PCR preceded second-round multiplex PCR. TCRdb analysed the multiplex PCR reads with MiXCR anew, one entry per CDR3 protein. The sample lists 600,000 to 950,000 distinct CDR3 sequences; approximately 40% were seen once. Specimen: peripheral blood. The receptor set was obtained from an adult man with Graves' ophthalmopathy.

The DNA of the CDR3 is TGCAGTGCTCGGGTCGGGACAGCCTACGAGCAGTACTTC. It encodes CSARVGTAYEQYF. The J gene is TRBJ2-7, the V gene TRBV20-1; 7 bases are shared with TRBD1. This CDR3 is 13 amino acids long. Germline-derived CDR1 and CDR2 are DFQATT and SNEGSKA (reference sequence). Trimming took 5 bases from V and 2 from J; bases not matched to a gene: 6.

Comment on this clonotype: This may arise from a read error, as a much more abundant clone is one base away. This chain links TRBV7-6 with TRBJ2-5, with D perhaps being TRBD1 or TRBD2 (5 bases each). The CDR3 extends over 13 amino acids. V lost 6 bases, J lost 6 bases, and 14 bases lay in between. Per the germline V gene, CDR1 is SGHVS and CDR2 is FNYEAQ. The chain's CDR3 is CASRGTEKKTQYF. The CDR3 DNA is TGTGCCAGCAGAGGGACGGAGAAGAAGACCCAGTACTTC.

Ten or more counts support this clonotype. This rearrangement joins TRBV7-9 to TRBJ1-2; TRBD1 matches 9 bases. CDR3 length equals 17 residues. CDR1 SEHNR and CDR2 FQNEAQ come from the germline V gene (reference sequence). J lost 1 base, V lost 5 bases, and 11 bases had no gene match. CDR3: CASSASGTGRRNYGYTF. Written as DNA, the CDR3 is TGTGCCAGCAGCGCGTCCGGGACAGGGCGTCGTAACTATGGCTACACCTTC.

In its sample, this clonotype was seen once. A read error may explain this, as a much larger clone is one base away. V gene TRBV2 combines with J gene TRBJ1-2; TRBD1 matches at 8 bases. Germline V gives CDR1 SNHLY, CDR2 FYNNEI. The CDR3 length is 14 residues. J lost 2 bases, V lost 6 bases, and 5 bases had no gene match. CDR3 coding DNA: TGTGCCAGCAGACCGGACAGGGCAAACTATGGCTACACCTTC. Translated, it gives CASRPDRANYGYTF.

The chain links TRBV2 to TRBJ2-3, with D unresolved. The CDR3 runs to 10 residues. Germline CDR1 is SNHLY and CDR2 is FYNNEI. V gave up 8 bases and J gave up 6 bases, with 6 bases separating them. CDR3 in amino acids: CASGIDTQYF. In DNA form, the CDR3 reads TGTGCCAGCGGTATCGATACGCAGTATTTT. Based on the CDR3 plus reference TRBV2 and TRBJ2-3, the full variable domain is EPEVTQTPSHQVTQMGQEVILRCVPISNHLYFYWYRQILGQKVEFLVSFYNNEISEKSEIFDDQFSVERPDGSNFTLKIRSTKLEDSAMYFCASGIDTQYFGPGTRLTVL.

The chain joins TRBV12-3 or TRBV12-4 to TRBJ1-3, with D maybe TRBD1 (6 bases). The CDR3 is 14 residues long. Trimming removed 4 bases from V and 1 base from J, with 8 bases in between. Here the CDR3 DNA reads TGTGCCAGCAGTTACCAGGGGTCTGGAAACACCATATATTTT. Its translation is CASSYQGSGNTIYF.

This clonotype showed up just a few times. This sequence joins TRBV7-6 and TRBJ1-2; TRBD1 is a possible D gene (6 bases). Deletions cut 5 bases from V and 0 bases from J, with 16 bases between. This CDR3 has 16 residues. Germline V gene lookup returns CDR1 SGHVS and CDR2 FNYEAQ. CDR3 nucleotides: TGTGCCAGCAGCCCCCGGGGGGGCCGGACTAACTATGGCTACACCTTC. Translating gives CASSPRGGRTNYGYTF.

V gene TRBV11-3 combines with J gene TRBJ1-1; 8 nucleotides align to TRBD1. V gave up 1 base and J gave up 7 bases; unmatched junction bases: 5. In germline, CDR1 is SGHNT, CDR2 YENEEA. CDR3 length: 14 amino acids. Here the CDR3 DNA reads TGTGCCAGCAGCTTAGGACAGGGGCGGATTGAAGCTTTCTTT. Amino acid sequence: CASSLGQGRIEAFF.

In its sample, this clonotype was seen many times. The rearrangement uses TRBV9 and TRBJ1-6; 7 positions match TRBD1. In germline, CDR1 is SGDLS, CDR2 YYNGEE. The junction had 4 bases not matched to a gene; V was cut back by 0 bases and J by 10 bases. CDR3 length: 14 amino acids. The CDR3 loop reads CASSVEGGSSPLHF. CDR3 DNA sequence: TGTGCCAGCAGCGTAGAAGGGGGCAGCTCACCCCTCCACTTT.

The chain uses TRBV19 and TRBJ1-5; no reliable D call. Germline V gives CDR1 LNHDA, CDR2 SQIVND (reference sequence). V was clipped by 3 bases and J by 0 bases, with 9 bases between them. The CDR3 has 15 residues. Here the CDR3 reads CASSIRAASNQPQHF. CDR3 nucleotide sequence: TGTGCCAGTAGTATCCGGGCGGCTAGCAATCAGCCCCAGCATTTT.

This clonotype was found many times. This chain links TRBV7-6 with TRBJ1-5; D not certain. This CDR3 has 15 residues. Germline V gene data show CDR1 as SGHVS and CDR2 as FNYEAQ. V lost 1 base, J lost 8 bases, and 15 bases lay in between. As DNA, the CDR3 is TGTGCCAGCAGCTTAGTTTCAGGTATTGGAGAGCCCCAGCATTTT. The encoded protein is CASSLVSGIGEPQHF.

The V call is TRBV19, the J call TRBJ2-7; TRBD1 agrees at 7 bases. V lost 5 bases, J lost 6 bases, and 7 bases stayed unmatched. This CDR3 region has 13 residues. CDR1 and CDR2 (germline): LNHDA, SQIVND (reference sequence). CDR3 DNA sequence: TGTGCCAGTAGTTTCGACAGGGCGGGCGAGCAGTACTTC. Amino acid sequence: CASSFDRAGEQYF.

V gene TRBV20-1 combines with J gene TRBJ1-3, with D possibly matching TRBD1 (5 bases). This CDR3 contains 15 residues. Trimming cost V 4 bases and J 0 bases, with 13 bases left between them. Germline CDR1 reads DFQATT; CDR2 reads SNEGSKA (reference sequence). CDR3 region: CSATNNQGSGNTIYF. The CDR3 coding sequence is TGCAGTGCTACAAATAATCAGGGCTCTGGAAACACCATATATTTT.

The chain combines TRBV19 with TRBJ1-5, with D perhaps matching TRBD1 (6 bases). Trimming left V 5 bases short and J 2 bases short, with 19 bases between. This CDR3 comprises 17 residues. Per the germline V gene, CDR1 is LNHDA and CDR2 is SQIVND (reference sequence). Here the CDR3 DNA reads TGTGCCAGTAGTCCTCAGACCGGACAGATGGGCAATCAGCCCCAGCATTTT. It specifies CASSPQTGQMGNQPQHF.

On this clonotype: Sequence at one end of the junction differs from germline and may be a read error. The chain couples TRBV2 to TRBJ2-5; D remains unclear. The CDR3 is made up of 13 amino acids. Germline V gives CDR1 SNHLY, CDR2 FYNNEI. This CDR3 is CASSERVQEAQYF. The CDR3 DNA follows: TGTGCCAGCAGTGAACGGGTTCAAGAGGCCCAGTACTTC.

This rearrangement joins TRBV20-1 to TRBJ1-4; perhaps TRBD1 as D (5 bases). Per the germline V gene, CDR1 is DFQATT and CDR2 is SNEGSKA (reference sequence). This CDR3 spans 16 amino acids. With 3 bases removed from V and 0 bases from J, the gap between germline ends came to 14 bases. The chain's CDR3 is CSASRDSEATNEKLFF. CDR3 nucleotides: TGCAGTGCTAGCCGGGACTCAGAGGCAACTAATGAAAAACTGTTTTTT.

The V and J genes are TRBV19 and TRBJ2-7; 7 nucleotides match TRBD2. Germline V gene data show CDR1 as LNHDA and CDR2 as SQIVND (reference sequence). This CDR3 comprises 14 residues. Trimming took 5 bases from V and 4 from J; bases not matched to a gene: 8. As DNA, the CDR3 is TGTGCCAGTAGTCCGAGCGGGACTTTTTACGAGCAGTACTTC. Translating gives CASSPSGTFYEQYF.

This clonotype came up many times. The V and J genes are TRBV10-3 and TRBJ2-5; weak D call: TRBD2 (5 bases). The CDR3 has 16 amino acids. The V end lost 2 bases, the J end lost 5 bases, and 18 bases lay between the germline ends. The V gene's germline CDR1 is ENHRY and CDR2 SYGVKD. The CDR3 is CAISEPWLLPGETQYF. The CDR3 DNA follows: TGTGCCATCAGTGAGCCGTGGCTCCTCCCGGGGGAGACCCAGTACTTC.

The chain combines TRBV24-1 with TRBJ1-5, with TRBD1 as a possible D gene (5 bases). This CDR3 is built from 14 residues. The germline V gene has CDR1 KGHDR and CDR2 SFDVKD. V was pared by 7 bases and J by 3 bases, with 12 bases between. The CDR3 loop is CATSSDSPNQPQHF. CDR3 DNA: TGTGCCACCAGCAGTGACAGCCCCAATCAGCCCCAGCATTTT.

This clonotype was counted a few times. V is TRBV7-8 and J is TRBJ1-3; possible D gene TRBD1, 5 bases. V lost 3 bases to trimming and J lost 3 bases, with 15 bases between them. Germline assignment: CDR1 SGHVS and CDR2 FQNEAQ. The length of the CDR3 is 16 residues. The CDR3: CASSFNSAGGGNTIYF. The CDR3 nucleotides read TGTGCCAGCAGCTTTAACAGCGCGGGGGGTGGAAACACCATATATTTT.

V is TRBV15 and J is TRBJ2-7, with 12 bases lining up with TRBD1. The V gene's germline CDR1 is LNHNV and CDR2 YYDKDF (reference sequence). V trimming: 3 bases; J trimming: 5 bases; junction bases outside the gene matches: 11. CDR3 length: 17 residues. CDR3: CATSRDYGTGGLNEQYF. CDR3 sequence (DNA): TGTGCCACCAGCAGGGACTACGGGACAGGGGGCCTGAACGAGCAGTACTTC.

The chain joins TRBV24-1 to TRBJ1-5; 12 bases fit TRBD1. The CDR3 consists of 19 residues. Trimming removed 4 bases from V and 1 base from J; junction bases left unmatched: 10. Looked up from germline, CDR1 is KGHDR and CDR2 is SFDVKD. DNA for the CDR3: TGTGCCACCAGTGACCCAGGGACAGGGGGCGCTAGAAGCAATCAGCCCCAGCATTTT. It codes for CATSDPGTGGARSNQPQHF.

The chain is built from TRBV29-1 and TRBJ1-1; no reliable D call. The CDR3 sequence is 13 residues long. Looked up from germline, CDR1 is SQVTM and CDR2 is ANQGSEA. V gave up 0 bases and J gave up 1 base, with 6 bases separating them. The chain's CDR3 is CSVEEGRNTEAFF. CDR3 in DNA: TGCAGCGTTGAAGAAGGGAGGAACACTGAAGCTTTCTTT.

The chain is built from TRBV20-1 and TRBJ2-5; 9 bases agree with TRBD2. V lost 1 base, J lost 2 bases, and 2 bases stayed unmatched. The germline gives CDR1 DFQATT, CDR2 SNEGSKA (reference sequence). The CDR3 is 14 amino acids. The CDR3 spells CSARGTSVQETQYF. CDR3 nucleotide sequence: TGCAGTGCTAGAGGGACTAGCGTTCAAGAGACCCAGTACTTC.

The gene calls are TRBV29-1 and TRBJ2-5; D uncertain. CDR1 and CDR2 (germline): SQVTM, ANQGSEA. The germline V and J ends were trimmed by 4 bases and 1 base, with 13 bases remaining between them. The CDR3 loop spans 14 amino acids. CDR3 region: CSVASWQVQETQYF. The DNA of the CDR3 is TGCAGCGTTGCCAGCTGGCAGGTCCAAGAGACCCAGTACTTC.